Here is one TCR beta chain with its context. TCRdb keeps only in-frame clones here, not all; method: immunoSEQ multiplex PCR. The sample has 20,000 to 25,000 clones, roughly 90% seen once; the top ten hold around 29%. This record comes from a study of OX40 agonist ivuxolimab in advanced cancers. Study details: Partial responses were achieved by three patients: one hepatocellular carcinoma, two cutaneous melanoma.

CDR1 is LGHNA and CDR2 is YSLEER in the germline V gene. V lost 3 bases, J lost 1 base, and 18 bases lay in between. This CDR3 region has 18 residues. This clonotype originated in an adult with an advanced solid tumor such as melanoma, head and neck, liver or kidney cancer. This sequence joins TRBV4-3 and TRBJ2-2, with D possibly being TRBD2 (6 bases). Here the sequenced sample was CD4+ or CD8+ T cells sorted from blood, taken in a trial of the OX40 agonist ivuxolimab. The CDR3 spells CASSQALLVGGNTGELFF. The CDR3 DNA reads TGCGCCAGCAGCCAGGCCCTTTTAGTGGGAGGGAACACCGGGGAGCTGTTTTTT.